The text below deals with one TCR beta chain. Its antigen is not known. Over chemoradiotherapy, repertoires were sampled more than once. This specimen comes from a study of chemoradiotherapy in HPV16-positive cancers. Only in-frame clones appear in the TCRdb table, and some are missing; sequencing was by immunoSEQ multiplex PCR. The sample contains roughly 17,000 clones, roughly 90% of which appear only once. General study results and limits: Candidate HPV-specific clones and E7-related TCR motifs grew in tumor during treatment. Only a couple of HPV16-positive patients supplied the functional HPV-specificity definition.

Sequenced material: blood, taken from a patient who underwent chemoradiotherapy. The clonotype comes from a human donor with HPV-associated anogenital cancer.

The CDR3 nucleotides are TGTGCCAGCAGTTACTCTCGGGAAAAGAATTCACCCCTCCACTTT. Translated, it gives CASSYSREKNSPLHF. The chain carries TRBV6-5 and TRBJ1-6; D ambiguous. Trimming shortened V by 0 bases and J by 7 bases, and 10 bases separated the two germline ends. The CDR3 consists of 15 residues. The V gene's germline CDR1 is MNHEY and CDR2 SVGAGI.